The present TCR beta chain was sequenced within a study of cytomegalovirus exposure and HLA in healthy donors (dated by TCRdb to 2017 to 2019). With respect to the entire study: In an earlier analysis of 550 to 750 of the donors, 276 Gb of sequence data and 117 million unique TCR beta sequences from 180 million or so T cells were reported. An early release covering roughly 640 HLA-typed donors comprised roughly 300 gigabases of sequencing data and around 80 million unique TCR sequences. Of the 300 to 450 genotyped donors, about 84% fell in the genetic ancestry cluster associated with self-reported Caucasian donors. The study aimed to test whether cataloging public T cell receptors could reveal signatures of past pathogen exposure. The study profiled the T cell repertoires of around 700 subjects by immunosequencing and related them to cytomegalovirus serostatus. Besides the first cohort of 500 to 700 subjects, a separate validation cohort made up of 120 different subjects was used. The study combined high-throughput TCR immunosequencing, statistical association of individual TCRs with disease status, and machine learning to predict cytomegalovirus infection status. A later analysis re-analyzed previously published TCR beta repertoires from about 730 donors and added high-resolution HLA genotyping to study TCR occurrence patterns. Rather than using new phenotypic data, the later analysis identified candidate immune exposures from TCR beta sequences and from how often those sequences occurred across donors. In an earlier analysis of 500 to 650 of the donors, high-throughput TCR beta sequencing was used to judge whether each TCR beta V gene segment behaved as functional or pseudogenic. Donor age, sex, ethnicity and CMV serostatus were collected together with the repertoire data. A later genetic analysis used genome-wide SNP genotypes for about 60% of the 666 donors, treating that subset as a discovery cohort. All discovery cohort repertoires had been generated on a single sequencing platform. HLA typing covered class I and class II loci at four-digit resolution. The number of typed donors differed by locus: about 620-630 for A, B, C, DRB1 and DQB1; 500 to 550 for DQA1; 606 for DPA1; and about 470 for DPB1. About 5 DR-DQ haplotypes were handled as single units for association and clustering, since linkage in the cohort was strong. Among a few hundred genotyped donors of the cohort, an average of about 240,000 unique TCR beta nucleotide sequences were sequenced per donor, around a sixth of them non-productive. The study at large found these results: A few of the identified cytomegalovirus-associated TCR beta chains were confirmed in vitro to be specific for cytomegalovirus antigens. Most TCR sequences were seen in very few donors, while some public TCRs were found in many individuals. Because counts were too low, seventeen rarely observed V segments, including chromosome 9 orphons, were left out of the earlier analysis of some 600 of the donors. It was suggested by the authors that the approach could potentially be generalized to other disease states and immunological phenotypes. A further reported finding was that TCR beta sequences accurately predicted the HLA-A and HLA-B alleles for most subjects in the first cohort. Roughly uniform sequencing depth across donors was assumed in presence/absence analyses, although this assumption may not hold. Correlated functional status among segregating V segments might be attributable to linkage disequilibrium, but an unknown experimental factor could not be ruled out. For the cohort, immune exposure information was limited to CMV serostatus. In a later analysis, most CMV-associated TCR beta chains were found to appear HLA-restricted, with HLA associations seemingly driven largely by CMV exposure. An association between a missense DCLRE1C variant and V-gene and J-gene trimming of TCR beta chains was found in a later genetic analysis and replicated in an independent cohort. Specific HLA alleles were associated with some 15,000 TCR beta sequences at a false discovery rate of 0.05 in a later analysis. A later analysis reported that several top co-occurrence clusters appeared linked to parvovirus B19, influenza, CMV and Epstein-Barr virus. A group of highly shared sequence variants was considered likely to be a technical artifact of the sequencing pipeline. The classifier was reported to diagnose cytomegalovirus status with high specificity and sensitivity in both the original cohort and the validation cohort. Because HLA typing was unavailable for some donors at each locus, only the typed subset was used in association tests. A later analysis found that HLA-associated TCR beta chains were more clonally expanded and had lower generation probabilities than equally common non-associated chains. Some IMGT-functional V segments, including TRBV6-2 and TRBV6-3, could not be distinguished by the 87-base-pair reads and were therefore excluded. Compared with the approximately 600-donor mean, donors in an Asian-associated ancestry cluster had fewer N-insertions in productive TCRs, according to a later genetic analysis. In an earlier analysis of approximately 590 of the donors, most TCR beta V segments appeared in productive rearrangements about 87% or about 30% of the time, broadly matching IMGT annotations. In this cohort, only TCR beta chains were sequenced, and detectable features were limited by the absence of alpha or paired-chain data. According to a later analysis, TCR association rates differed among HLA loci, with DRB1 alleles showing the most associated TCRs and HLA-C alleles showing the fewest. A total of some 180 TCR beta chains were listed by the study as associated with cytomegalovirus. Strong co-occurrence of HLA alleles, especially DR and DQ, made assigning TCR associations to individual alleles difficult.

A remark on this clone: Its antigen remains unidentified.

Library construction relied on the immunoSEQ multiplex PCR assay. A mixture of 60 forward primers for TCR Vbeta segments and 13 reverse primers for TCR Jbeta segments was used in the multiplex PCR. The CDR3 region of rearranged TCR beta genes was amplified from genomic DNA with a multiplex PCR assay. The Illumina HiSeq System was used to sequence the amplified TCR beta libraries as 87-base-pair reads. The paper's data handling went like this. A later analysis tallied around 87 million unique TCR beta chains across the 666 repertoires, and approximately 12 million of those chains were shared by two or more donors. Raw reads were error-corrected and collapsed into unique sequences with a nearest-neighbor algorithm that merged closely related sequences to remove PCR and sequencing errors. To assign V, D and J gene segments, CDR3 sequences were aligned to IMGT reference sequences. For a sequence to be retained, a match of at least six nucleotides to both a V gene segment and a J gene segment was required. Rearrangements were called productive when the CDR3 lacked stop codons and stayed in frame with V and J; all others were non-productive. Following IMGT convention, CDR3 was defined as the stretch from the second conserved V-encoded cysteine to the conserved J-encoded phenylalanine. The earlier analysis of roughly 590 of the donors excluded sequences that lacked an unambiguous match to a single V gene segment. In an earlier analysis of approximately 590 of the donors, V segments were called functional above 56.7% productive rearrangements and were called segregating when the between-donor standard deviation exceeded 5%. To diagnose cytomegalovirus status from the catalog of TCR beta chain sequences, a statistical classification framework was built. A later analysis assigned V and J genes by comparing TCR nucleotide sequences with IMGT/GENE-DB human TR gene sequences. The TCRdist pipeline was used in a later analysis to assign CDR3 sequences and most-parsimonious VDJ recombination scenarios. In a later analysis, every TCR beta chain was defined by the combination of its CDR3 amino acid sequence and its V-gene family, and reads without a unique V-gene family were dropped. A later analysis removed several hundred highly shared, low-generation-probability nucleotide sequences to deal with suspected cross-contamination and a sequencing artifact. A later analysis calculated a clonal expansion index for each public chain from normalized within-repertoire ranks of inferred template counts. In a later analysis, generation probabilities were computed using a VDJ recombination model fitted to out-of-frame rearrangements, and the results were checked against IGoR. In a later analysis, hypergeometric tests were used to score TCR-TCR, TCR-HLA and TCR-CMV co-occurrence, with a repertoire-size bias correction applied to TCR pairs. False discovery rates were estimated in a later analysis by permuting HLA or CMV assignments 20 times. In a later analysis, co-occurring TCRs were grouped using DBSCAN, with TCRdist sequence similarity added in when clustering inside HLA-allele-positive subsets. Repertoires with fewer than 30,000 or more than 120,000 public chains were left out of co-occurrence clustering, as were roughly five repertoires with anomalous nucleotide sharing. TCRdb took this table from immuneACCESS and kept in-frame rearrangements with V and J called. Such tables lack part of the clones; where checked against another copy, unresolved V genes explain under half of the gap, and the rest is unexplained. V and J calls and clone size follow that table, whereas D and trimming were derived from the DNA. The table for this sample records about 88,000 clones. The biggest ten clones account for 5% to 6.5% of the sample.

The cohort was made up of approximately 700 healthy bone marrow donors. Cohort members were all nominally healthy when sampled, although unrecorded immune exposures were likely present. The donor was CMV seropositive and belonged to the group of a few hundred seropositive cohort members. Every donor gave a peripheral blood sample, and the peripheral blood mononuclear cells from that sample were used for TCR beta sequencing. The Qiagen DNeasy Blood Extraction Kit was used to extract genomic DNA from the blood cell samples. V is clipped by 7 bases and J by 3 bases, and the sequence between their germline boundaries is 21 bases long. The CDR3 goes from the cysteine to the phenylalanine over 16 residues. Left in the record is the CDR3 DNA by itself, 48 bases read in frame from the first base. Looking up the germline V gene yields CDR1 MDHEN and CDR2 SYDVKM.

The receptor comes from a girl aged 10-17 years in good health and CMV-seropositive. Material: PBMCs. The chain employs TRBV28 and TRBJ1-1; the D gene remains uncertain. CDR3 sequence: CASTSRRVSSDTEAFF. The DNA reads TGTGCCAGCACATCCCGGCGGGTAAGTTCGGACACTGAAGCTTTCTTT.